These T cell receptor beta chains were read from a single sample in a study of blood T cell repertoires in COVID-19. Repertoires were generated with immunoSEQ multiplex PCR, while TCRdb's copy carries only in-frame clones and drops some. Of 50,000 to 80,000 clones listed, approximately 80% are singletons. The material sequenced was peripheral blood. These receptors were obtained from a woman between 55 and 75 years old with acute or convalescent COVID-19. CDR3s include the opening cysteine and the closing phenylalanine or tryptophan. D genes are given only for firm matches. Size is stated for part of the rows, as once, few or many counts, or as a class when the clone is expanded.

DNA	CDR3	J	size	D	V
TGTGCCACCAGTGACTCGTCCGGGGGAGAATTTGGCTACTTCTATGGCTACACCTTC	CATSDSSGGEFGYFYGYTF	TRBJ1-2	once	-	TRBV24-1
TGTGCCAGCAGTGAGTGGCTCCAAAACACCGGGGAGCTGTTTTTT	CASSEWLQNTGELFF	TRBJ2-2	once	-	TRBV6-1
TGTGCCATCAGTGAGACCCGACTAGCGGGGGGGCGTGAGCAGTTCTTC	CAISETRLAGGREQFF	TRBJ2-1	few	TRBD2	TRBV10-3
TGCAGCCCTCAGAGGGAGGATTCACCCCTCCACTTT	CSPQREDSPLHF	TRBJ1-6	once	-	TRBV29-1
TGTGCCAGCTCACCACCGACGGGGGGCCTCTCCTACGAGCAGTACTTC	CASSPPTGGLSYEQYF	TRBJ2-7	-	-	TRBV18
TGCGCCAGCAGCCCTGACAGTTACCTCACAGATACGCAGTATTTT	CASSPDSYLTDTQYF	TRBJ2-3	-	-	TRBV5-1
TGCGCCAGCAGCCAAAGGACAGGGGCGAACACTGAAGCTTTCTTT	CASSQRTGANTEAFF	TRBJ1-1	few	TRBD1	TRBV4-1
TGTGCCAGCAGTTTATTTGGTTTACGAGTCGGTGGCAATCAGCCCCAGCATTTT	CASSLFGLRVGGNQPQHF	TRBJ1-5	-	-	TRBV27
TGCGCCAGCAGCATCGGACAGGGCGACACTGAAGCTTTCTTT	CASSIGQGDTEAFF	TRBJ1-1	-	TRBD1	TRBV5-1
TGTGCCAGCAGCTTATATAGTCGAGGCGAGCAGTACTTC	CASSLYSRGEQYF	TRBJ2-7	-	-	TRBV7-2
TGTGCCAGCAGCTTAGGTGGGGGGATGGTTCGCGATGAGCAGTTCTTC	CASSLGGGMVRDEQFF	TRBJ2-1	-	-	TRBV7-2
TGTGCCAGCTCAGCCGACATCTTCGCGAACACCGGGGAGCTGTTTTTT	CASSADIFANTGELFF	TRBJ2-2	-	-	TRBV18
TGTGCCAGTAGTCCCAACGCGGATACGCAGTATTTT	CASSPNADTQYF	TRBJ2-3	-	-	TRBV19
TGTGCCAGCAGCGCCGGTGGGACAGGGGGGGAAAAACTGTTTTTT	CASSAGGTGGEKLFF	TRBJ1-4	-	TRBD1	TRBV5-5
TGTGCCAGCAGCCACAGGACAGGGATCTCCTATAATTCACCCCTCCACTTT	CASSHRTGISYNSPLHF	TRBJ1-6	-	TRBD1	TRBV14
TGTGCCAGCAGTACCCCCACCTCTTCGGTAAATGGCTACACCTTC	CASSTPTSSVNGYTF	TRBJ1-2	-	-	TRBV6-1
TGTGCCAGCAGTTCCTTAACCGGGACAGGGAGAACAGATACGCAGTATTTT	CASSSLTGTGRTDTQYF	TRBJ2-3	-	TRBD1	TRBV27
TGTGCCAGCAGCGCGGGGGATTTCACAGATACGCAGTATTTT	CASSAGDFTDTQYF	TRBJ2-3	-	-	TRBV9
TGCGCCAGCAGCCAGACAGGGGGATATGGCTACACCTTC	CASSQTGGYGYTF	TRBJ1-2	-	TRBD1	TRBV4-1
TGTGCCAGCAGCTTACCCGGGGGAGTCACTGAAGCTTTCTTT	CASSLPGGVTEAFF	TRBJ1-1	-	-	TRBV7-9
TGTGCCAGCAGCTCTCCAGGATATGGCTACACCTTC	CASSSPGYGYTF	TRBJ1-2	-	-	TRBV7-9
TGTGCCAGCAGCCCCTTAGCCCTGCATAGCAATCAGCCCCAGCATTTT	CASSPLALHSNQPQHF	TRBJ1-5	-	-	TRBV7-2
TGTGCCTCTGGACAGGGGCACGGCTACACCTTC	CASGQGHGYTF	TRBJ1-2	-	TRBD1	TRBV2
TGTGCCAGCAGTTTAAACACAGGGGTGAACACTGAAGCTTTCTTT	CASSLNTGVNTEAFF	TRBJ1-1	-	TRBD1	TRBV6-2/TRBV6-3
TGTGCCAGCAGCCGGACAGTTCAAGAGACCCAGTACTTC	CASSRTVQETQYF	TRBJ2-5	-	-	TRBV5-5
TGTGCCAGCAGCTTGGAAAGGCTAGCGTTAACAGATACGCAGTATTTT	CASSLERLALTDTQYF	TRBJ2-3	-	-	TRBV5-6
TGTGCCAGCAGCATCGGACAGGGTGCCTACGAGCAGTACTTC	CASSIGQGAYEQYF	TRBJ2-7	-	TRBD1	TRBV11-2
TGTGCCAGCAGTTACGCTAGCGGGAACACCGGGGAGCTGTTTTTT	CASSYASGNTGELFF	TRBJ2-2	-	TRBD2	TRBV6-5
TGTGCCAGCTGCCCGGGGGACTCCTACGAGCAGTACTTC	CASCPGDSYEQYF	TRBJ2-7	-	-	TRBV27
TGTGCCTCTTCGACCCCGGGGGGCACAGATACGCAGTATTTT	CASSTPGGTDTQYF	TRBJ2-3	-	-	TRBV6-1
TGTGCCAGCAGCCCGGGGGGGAACACCGGGGAGCTGTTTTTT	CASSPGGNTGELFF	TRBJ2-2	-	TRBD2	TRBV5-6
TGTGCCAGCAGACGAGACAGAAACCAAGAGACCCAGTACTTC	CASRRDRNQETQYF	TRBJ2-5	-	-	TRBV4-2
TGTGCCAGCAGTAACCTAGCGGGGTTCTACGAGCAGTACTTC	CASSNLAGFYEQYF	TRBJ2-7	-	TRBD2	TRBV6-5
TGTGCCATCAGACTGGACAGGGGTGATTCACCCCTCCACTTT	CAIRLDRGDSPLHF	TRBJ1-6	-	TRBD1	TRBV10-3
TGTGCCAGCGGCGGGCGGGGGGAGGCGGACACTGAAGCTTTCTTT	CASGGRGEADTEAFF	TRBJ1-1	-	-	TRBV6-5
TGTGCCGCCCAAACAGGGTCTGGAAACACCATATATTTT	CAAQTGSGNTIYF	TRBJ1-3	-	-	TRBV6-5
TGTGCCAGCACCGAGGACTATTCCGTCACCGGGGAGCTGTTTTTT	CASTEDYSVTGELFF	TRBJ2-2	-	-	TRBV6-5
TGTGCCACACTGGACTTAGCCAAAAACATTCAGTACTTC	CATLDLAKNIQYF	TRBJ2-4	-	-	TRBV6-5
TGTGCCACCAGTGATGCCCCGGGACAGGGGAACACCGGGGAGCTGTTTTTT	CATSDAPGQGNTGELFF	TRBJ2-2	-	TRBD1	TRBV24-1
TGTGCCAGTAGTAACCGGGCTAGCGGGTACAATGAGCAGTTCTTC	CASSNRASGYNEQFF	TRBJ2-1	-	TRBD2	TRBV19
TGTGCCAGCAGCCAAGTCCAGGGGGCGCAATCGGATTATCAGCCCCAGCATTTT	CASSQVQGAQSDYQPQHF	TRBJ1-5	-	TRBD1	TRBV4-2
TGTGCCAGCAGCGTCGGTTACAGGGCTGACACTGAAGCTTTCTTT	CASSVGYRADTEAFF	TRBJ1-1	-	-	TRBV9
TGTGCCAGTAGCGACAGTTCGAACACCGGGGAGCTGTTTTTT	CASSDSSNTGELFF	TRBJ2-2	-	-	TRBV19
TGTGCCCTTCAGGGTTTTAGGGCCAAAAACATTCAGTACTTC	CALQGFRAKNIQYF	TRBJ2-4	-	-	TRBV30
TGTGCCAGCTCTCTCGAAACAGGGGTGAACACTGAAGCTTTCTTT	CASSLETGVNTEAFF	TRBJ1-1	-	TRBD1	TRBV18
TGTGCCATCAGAGGAAGCGGGGGGGTGAACACCGGGGAGCTGTTTTTT	CAIRGSGGVNTGELFF	TRBJ2-2	-	TRBD2	TRBV10-3
TGCGCCAGCAGTGAGTCGACAGGGGGCTGGGCTGAAGCTTTCTTT	CASSESTGGWAEAFF	TRBJ1-1	-	TRBD1	TRBV10-2
TGTGCCAGCACAACGGCGGCTCAGCCCCAGCATTTT	CASTTAAQPQHF	TRBJ1-5	-	-	TRBV2
TGTGCCAGCAGCCCCCCGGCCAGGTCAGATACGCAGTATTTT	CASSPPARSDTQYF	TRBJ2-3	-	-	TRBV5-5
TGTGCCAGCAGTAAACCGGGACAGGTCTATGGCTACACCTTC	CASSKPGQVYGYTF	TRBJ1-2	-	TRBD1	TRBV6-2/TRBV6-3
TGTGCCAGCAGCCCCCGGATTGGGGCGGAAGGCTACACCTTC	CASSPRIGAEGYTF	TRBJ1-2	-	-	TRBV7-9
TGTGCCAGCAGCTTGGCTGGACAGTCTCATGAAAAACTGTTTTTT	CASSLAGQSHEKLFF	TRBJ1-4	-	-	TRBV5-6
TGTGCCAGCAGTAAAGGACTAGCGGCCACAGATACGCAGTATTTT	CASSKGLAATDTQYF	TRBJ2-3	once	TRBD2	TRBV7-2
TGTGCTAAGGAGGCCGTAACAGATACGCAGTATTTT	CAKEAVTDTQYF	TRBJ2-3	-	-	TRBV12-5
TGTGCCTGGAGTTCCGGCGGGGACGCTTTCTTT	CAWSSGGDAFF	TRBJ1-1	-	-	TRBV30
TGCGCCAGCAACAGGGCCTTGGGGGCCGCCCCAGATACGCAGTATTTT	CASNRALGAAPDTQYF	TRBJ2-3	once	-	TRBV10-2
TGCGCCAGCAGTCAATTAGAAGGCTACACCTTC	CASSQLEGYTF	TRBJ1-2	-	-	TRBV23-1
TGTGCCAGTAGTATAGTAAGCGCGGGGGGCGCGGAGACCCAGTACTTC	CASSIVSAGGAETQYF	TRBJ2-5	-	TRBD2	TRBV19
TGTGCCACCAGTGTGGATAGCGGAATAGGCGGGGAGCTGTTTTTT	CATSVDSGIGGELFF	TRBJ2-2	once	-	TRBV24-1